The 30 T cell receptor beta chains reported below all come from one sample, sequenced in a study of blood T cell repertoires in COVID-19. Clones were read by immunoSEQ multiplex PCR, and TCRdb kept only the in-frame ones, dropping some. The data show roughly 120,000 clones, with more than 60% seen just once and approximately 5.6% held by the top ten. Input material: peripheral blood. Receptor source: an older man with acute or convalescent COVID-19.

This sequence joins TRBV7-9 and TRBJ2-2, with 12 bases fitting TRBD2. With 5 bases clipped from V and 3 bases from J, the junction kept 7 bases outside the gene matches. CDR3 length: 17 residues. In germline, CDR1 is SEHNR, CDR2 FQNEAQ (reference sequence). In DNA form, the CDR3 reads TGTGCCAGCAGCCTACTAGCGGGGGGCCAGTACACCGGGGAGCTGTTTTTT. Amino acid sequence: CASSLLAGGQYTGELFF.

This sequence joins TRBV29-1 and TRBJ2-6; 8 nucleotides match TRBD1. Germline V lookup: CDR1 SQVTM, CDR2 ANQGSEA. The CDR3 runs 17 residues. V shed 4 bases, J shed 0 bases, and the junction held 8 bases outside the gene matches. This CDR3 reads CSVAGATGDSGANVLTF. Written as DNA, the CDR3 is TGCAGCGTTGCAGGCGCGACAGGGGACTCTGGGGCCAACGTCCTGACTTTC. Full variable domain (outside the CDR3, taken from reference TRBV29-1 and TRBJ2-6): SAVISQKPSRDICQRGTSLTIQCQVDSQVTMMFWYRQQPGQSLTLIATANQGSEATYESGFVIDKFPISRPNLTFSTLTVSNMSPEDSSIYLCSVAGATGDSGANVLTFGAGSRLTVL.

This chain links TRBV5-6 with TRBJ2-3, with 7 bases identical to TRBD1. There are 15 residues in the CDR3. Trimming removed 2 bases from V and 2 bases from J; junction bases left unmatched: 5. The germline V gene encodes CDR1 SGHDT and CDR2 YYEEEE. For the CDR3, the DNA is TGTGCCAGCAGCTTACCGGGACAGAACACAGATACGCAGTATTTT. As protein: CASSLPGQNTDTQYF.

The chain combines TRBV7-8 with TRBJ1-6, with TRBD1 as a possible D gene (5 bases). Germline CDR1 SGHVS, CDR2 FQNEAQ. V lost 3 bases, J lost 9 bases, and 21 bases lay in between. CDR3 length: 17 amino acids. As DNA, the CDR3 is TGTGCCAGCAGCTTGCGGGACGGCTCCCTAGCGCGTTCACCCCTCCACTTT. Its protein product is CASSLRDGSLARSPLHF.

For the CDR3, the DNA is TGTGCCAGCAGCTTGCGGACAGGTAGCACAGATACGCAGTATTTT. Translating gives CASSLRTGSTDTQYF. The genes are TRBV5-5 and TRBJ2-3; 7 nucleotides match TRBD1. This CDR3 comprises 15 residues. V lost 1 base and J lost 0; bases outside the gene matches: 2. Germline lookup yields CDR1 SGHKS and CDR2 YYEKEE (reference sequence).

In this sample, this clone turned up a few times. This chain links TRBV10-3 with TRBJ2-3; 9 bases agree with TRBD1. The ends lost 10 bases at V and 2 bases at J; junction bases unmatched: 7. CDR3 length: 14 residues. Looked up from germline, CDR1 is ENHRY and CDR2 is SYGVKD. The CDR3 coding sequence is TGTGCCAACTCCGGGACAGGGACCACAGATACGCAGTATTTT. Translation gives CANSGTGTTDTQYF.

The chain's CDR3 is CASSGNRGRGTIYF. The CDR3 coding sequence is TGTGCCAGCAGCGGAAACAGGGGGCGAGGCACCATATATTTT. This sequence joins TRBV13 and TRBJ1-3; 9 bases align to TRBD1. V lost 5 bases and J lost 9; bases outside the gene matches: 8. Germline lookup yields CDR1 PRHDT and CDR2 FYEKMQ (reference sequence). The CDR3 loop spans 14 amino acids. The whole variable domain, remainder taken from reference TRBV13 and TRBJ1-3, is AAGVIQSPRHLIKEKRETATLKCYPIPRHDTVYWYQQGPGQDPQFLISFYEKMQSDKGSIPDRFSAQQFSDYHSELNMSSLELGDSALYFCASSGNRGRGTIYFGEGSWLTVV.

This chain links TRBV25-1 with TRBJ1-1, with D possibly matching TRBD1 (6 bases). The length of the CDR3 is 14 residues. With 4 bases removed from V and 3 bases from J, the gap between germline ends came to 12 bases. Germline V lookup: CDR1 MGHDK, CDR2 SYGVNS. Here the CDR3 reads CASSATGWDTEAFF. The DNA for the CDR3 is TGTGCCAGCAGTGCAACAGGGTGGGACACTGAAGCTTTCTTT.

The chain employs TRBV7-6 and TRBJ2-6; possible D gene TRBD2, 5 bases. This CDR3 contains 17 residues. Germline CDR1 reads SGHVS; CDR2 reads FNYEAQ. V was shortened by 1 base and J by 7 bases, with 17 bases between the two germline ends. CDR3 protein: CASSLVLASLVANVLTF. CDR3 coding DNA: TGTGCCAGCAGCTTAGTCCTAGCCAGTTTAGTTGCCAACGTCCTGACTTTC.

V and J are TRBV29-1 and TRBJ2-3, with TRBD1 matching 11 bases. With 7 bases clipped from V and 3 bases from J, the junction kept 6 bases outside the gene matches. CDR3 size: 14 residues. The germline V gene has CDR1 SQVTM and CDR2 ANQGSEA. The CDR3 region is CSASGTGGTDTQYF. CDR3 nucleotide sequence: TGCAGCGCCTCCGGGACAGGGGGGACAGATACGCAGTATTTT.

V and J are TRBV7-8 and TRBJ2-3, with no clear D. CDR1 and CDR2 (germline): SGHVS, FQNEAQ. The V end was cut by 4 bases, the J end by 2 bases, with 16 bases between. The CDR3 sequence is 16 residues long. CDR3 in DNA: TGTGCCAGCAGCTCAGAGGTGTCACGGAACACAGATACGCAGTATTTT. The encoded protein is CASSSEVSRNTDTQYF.

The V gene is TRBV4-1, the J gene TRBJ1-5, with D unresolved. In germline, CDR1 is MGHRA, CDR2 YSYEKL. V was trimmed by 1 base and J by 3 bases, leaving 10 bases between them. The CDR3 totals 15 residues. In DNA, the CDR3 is TGCGCCAGCAGCCAAGTAGAACTTACCAATCAGCCCCAGCATTTT. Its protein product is CASSQVELTNQPQHF.

This CDR3 reads CASSPPRSGVTDTQYF. The DNA for the CDR3 is TGCGCCAGCAGCCCTCCCAGATCGGGGGTTACAGATACGCAGTATTTT. The gene calls are TRBV4-1 and TRBJ2-3, with a weak D call TRBD2 (6 bases). Germline V lookup: CDR1 MGHRA, CDR2 YSYEKL. The CDR3 runs to 16 residues. V lost 4 bases, J lost 3 bases, and 17 bases lay in between.

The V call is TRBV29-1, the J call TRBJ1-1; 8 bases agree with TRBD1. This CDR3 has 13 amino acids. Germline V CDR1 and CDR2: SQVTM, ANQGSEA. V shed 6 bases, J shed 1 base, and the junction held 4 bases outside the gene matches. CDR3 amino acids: CSVAGQANTEAFF. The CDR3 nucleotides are TGCAGCGTCGCGGGACAGGCGAACACTGAAGCTTTCTTT.

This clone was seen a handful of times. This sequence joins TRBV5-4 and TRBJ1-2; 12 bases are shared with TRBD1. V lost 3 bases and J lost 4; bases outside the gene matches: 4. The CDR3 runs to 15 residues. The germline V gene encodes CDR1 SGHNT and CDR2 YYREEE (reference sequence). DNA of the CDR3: TGTGCCAGCAGCTCCGGGACAGGGGGCCGCTATGGCTACACCTTC. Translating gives CASSSGTGGRYGYTF.

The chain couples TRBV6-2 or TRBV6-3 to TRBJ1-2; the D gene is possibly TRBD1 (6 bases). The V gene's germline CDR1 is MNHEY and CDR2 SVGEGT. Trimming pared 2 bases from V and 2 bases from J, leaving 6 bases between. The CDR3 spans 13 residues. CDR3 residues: CASSYGQNYGYTF. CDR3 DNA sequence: TGTGCCAGCAGTTACGGACAGAACTATGGCTACACCTTC.

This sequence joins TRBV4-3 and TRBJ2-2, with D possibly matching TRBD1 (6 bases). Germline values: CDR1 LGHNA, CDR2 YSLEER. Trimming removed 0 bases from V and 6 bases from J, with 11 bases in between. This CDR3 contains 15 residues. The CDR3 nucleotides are TGCGCCAGCAGCCAAGAACAGAGGGGGTCCGGGGAGCTGTTTTTT. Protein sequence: CASSQEQRGSGELFF.

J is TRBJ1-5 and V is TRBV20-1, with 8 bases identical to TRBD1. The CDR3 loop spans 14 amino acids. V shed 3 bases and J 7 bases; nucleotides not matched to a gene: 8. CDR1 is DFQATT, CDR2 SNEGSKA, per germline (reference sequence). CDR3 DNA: TGCAGTGCTAGTTCCAGGGGGCTAAGGCAGCCCCAGCATTTT. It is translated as CSASSRGLRQPQHF.

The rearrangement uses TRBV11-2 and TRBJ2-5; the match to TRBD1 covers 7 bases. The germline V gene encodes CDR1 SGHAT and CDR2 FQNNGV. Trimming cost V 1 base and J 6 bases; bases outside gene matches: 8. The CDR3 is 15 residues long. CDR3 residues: CASSLGFGTEKTQYF. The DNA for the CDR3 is TGTGCCAGCAGCTTAGGTTTTGGGACAGAAAAGACCCAGTACTTC.

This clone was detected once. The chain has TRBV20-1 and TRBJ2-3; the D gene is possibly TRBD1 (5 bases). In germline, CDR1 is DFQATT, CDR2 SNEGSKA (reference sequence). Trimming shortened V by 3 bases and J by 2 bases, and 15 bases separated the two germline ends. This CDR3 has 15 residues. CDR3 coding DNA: TGCAGTGCTAGTGGTCCGAGACAGAACACAGATACGCAGTATTTT. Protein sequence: CSASGPRQNTDTQYF.

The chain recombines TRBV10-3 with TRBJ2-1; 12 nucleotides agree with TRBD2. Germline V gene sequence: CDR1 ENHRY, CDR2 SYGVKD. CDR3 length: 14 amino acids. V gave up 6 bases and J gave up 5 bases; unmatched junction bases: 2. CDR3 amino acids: CAIRRLAGDNEQFF. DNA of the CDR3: TGTGCCATCAGACGACTAGCGGGAGACAATGAGCAGTTCTTC.

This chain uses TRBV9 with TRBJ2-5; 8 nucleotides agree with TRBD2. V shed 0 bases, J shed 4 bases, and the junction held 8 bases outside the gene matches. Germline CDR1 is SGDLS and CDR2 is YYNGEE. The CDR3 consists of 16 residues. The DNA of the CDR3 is TGTGCCAGCAGCGTAGTGGCAGCGGGAGAGGTAGAGACCCAGTACTTC. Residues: CASSVVAAGEVETQYF.

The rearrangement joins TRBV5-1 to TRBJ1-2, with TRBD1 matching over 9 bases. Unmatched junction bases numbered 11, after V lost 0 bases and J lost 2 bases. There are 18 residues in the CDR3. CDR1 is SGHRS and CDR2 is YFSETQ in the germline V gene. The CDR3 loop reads CASSLGRDRELVNYGYTF. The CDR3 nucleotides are TGCGCCAGCAGCTTGGGGAGGGACAGGGAGCTTGTCAACTATGGCTACACCTTC.

CDR3 sequence (DNA): TGTGCCAGCAGCTTATACGGACGGCAGGGAACCGGGGAGCTGTTTTTT. Protein sequence: CASSLYGRQGTGELFF. The rearrangement links TRBV11-2 to TRBJ2-2, with a weak D call TRBD1 (5 bases). The germline V and J ends were trimmed by 2 bases and 5 bases, with 15 bases remaining between them. CDR1 SGHAT and CDR2 FQNNGV come from the germline V gene. The CDR3 contains 16 residues.

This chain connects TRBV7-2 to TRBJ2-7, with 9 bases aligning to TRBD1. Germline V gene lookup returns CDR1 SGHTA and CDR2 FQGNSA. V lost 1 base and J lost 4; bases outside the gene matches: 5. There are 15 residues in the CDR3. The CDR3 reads CASSLVTGGVYEQYF. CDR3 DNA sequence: TGTGCCAGCAGCTTAGTAACAGGGGGCGTGTACGAGCAGTACTTC.

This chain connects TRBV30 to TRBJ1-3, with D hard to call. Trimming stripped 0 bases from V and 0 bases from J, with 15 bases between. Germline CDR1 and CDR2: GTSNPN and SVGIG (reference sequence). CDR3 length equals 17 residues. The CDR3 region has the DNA TGTGCCTGGAGTGTATTGGGCACCTTTTCCTCTGGAAACACCATATATTTT. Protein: CAWSVLGTFSSGNTIYF.

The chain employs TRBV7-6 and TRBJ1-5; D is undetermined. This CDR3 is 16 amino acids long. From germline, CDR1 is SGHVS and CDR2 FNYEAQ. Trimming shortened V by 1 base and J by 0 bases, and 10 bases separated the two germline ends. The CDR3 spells CASSLGETYSNQPQHF. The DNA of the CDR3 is TGTGCCAGCAGCTTAGGGGAGACCTATAGCAATCAGCCCCAGCATTTT.

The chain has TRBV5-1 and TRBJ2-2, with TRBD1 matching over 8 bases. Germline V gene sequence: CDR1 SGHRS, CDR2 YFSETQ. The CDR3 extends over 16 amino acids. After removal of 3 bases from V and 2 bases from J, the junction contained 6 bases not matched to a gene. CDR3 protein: CASSSAGQANTGELFF. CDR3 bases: TGCGCCAGCAGCTCCGCGGGACAGGCAAACACCGGGGAGCTGTTTTTT.

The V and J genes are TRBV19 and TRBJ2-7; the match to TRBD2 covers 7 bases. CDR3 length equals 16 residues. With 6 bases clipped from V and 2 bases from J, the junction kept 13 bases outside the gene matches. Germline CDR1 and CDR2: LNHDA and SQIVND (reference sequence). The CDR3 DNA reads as TGTGCCAGTAGCACTGGAGGTTGGGGGGGGACCTACGAGCAGTACTTC. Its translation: CASSTGGWGGTYEQYF. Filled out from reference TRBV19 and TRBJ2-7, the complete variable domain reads DGGITQSPKYLFRKEGQNVTLSCEQNLNHDAMYWYRQDPGQGLRLIYYSQIVNDFQKGDIAEGYSVSREKKESFPLTVTSAQKNPTAFYLCASSTGGWGGTYEQYFGPGTRLTVT.

In DNA, the CDR3 is TGTGCCAGTAGGGCAGGGGGGGAGCTGTTTTTT. It translates to CASRAGGELFF. The chain links TRBV19 to TRBJ2-2; weak D call: TRBD1 (5 bases). V was pared by 6 bases and J by 8 bases, with 7 bases between. CDR3 length: 11 amino acids. The germline CDR1 and CDR2 sequences are LNHDA and SQIVND (reference sequence).